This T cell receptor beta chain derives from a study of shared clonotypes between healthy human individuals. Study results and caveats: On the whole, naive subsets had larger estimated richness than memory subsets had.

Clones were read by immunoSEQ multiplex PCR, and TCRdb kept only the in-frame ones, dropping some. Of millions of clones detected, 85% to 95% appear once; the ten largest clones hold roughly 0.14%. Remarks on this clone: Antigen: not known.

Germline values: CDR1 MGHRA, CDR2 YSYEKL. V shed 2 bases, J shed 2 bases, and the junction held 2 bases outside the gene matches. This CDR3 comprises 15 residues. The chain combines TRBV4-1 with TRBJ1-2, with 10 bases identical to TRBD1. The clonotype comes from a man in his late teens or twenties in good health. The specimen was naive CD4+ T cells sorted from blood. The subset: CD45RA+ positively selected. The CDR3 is CASSQLGQGNYGYTF. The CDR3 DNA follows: TGCGCCAGCAGCCAATTGGGACAGGGGAACTATGGCTACACCTTC.